The 26 T cell receptor beta chains listed next were all sequenced from one sample in a study of tumor-infiltrating lymphocytes in primary liver carcinoma. The study extracted blood RNA from unsorted whole blood and also extracted germline DNA. Total RNA amounting to roughly 0.5 ug was the source from which TCR beta cDNA was made with a constant-region primer. The TCR beta library was amplified through three nested multiplex PCR rounds in a modified ARM-PCR procedure. Two initial PCR rounds of around 9 cycles each paired TRBV1-TRBV30 forward primers with a C-beta reverse primer. TCRdb reprocessed the multiplex PCR reads with MiXCR, giving one entry per CDR3 protein. The sample includes approximately 320,000 distinct CDR3 sequences, about three fifths of them seen just once. Specimen: peripheral blood. These receptor sequences come from a woman aged 30 to 39 with primary liver carcinoma and hepatitis B virus infection.

On this clonotype: Germline and junction disagree at one end, which may indicate a read error. This chain joins TRBV5-4 and TRBJ2-1; 9 bases agree with TRBD2. The CDR3 consists of 14 residues. Looked up from germline, CDR1 is SGHNT and CDR2 is YYREEE (reference sequence). The DNA for the CDR3 is TGTACCAGCATCTTCGCGGGAGGGCCAGATGAGCAGTTCTTC. This encodes CTSIFAGGPDEQFF.

Written as DNA, the CDR3 is TGTGCCAGCAGCTCGGTTTCTGGACCACCACCTTACGAGCAGTACTTC. This codes for CASSSVSGPPPYEQYF. The V gene is TRBV5-6, the J gene TRBJ2-7; D unclear. CDR3 length equals 16 residues. With 3 bases removed from V and 4 bases from J, the gap between germline ends came to 20 bases. The germline gives CDR1 SGHDT, CDR2 YYEEEE.

On this clonotype: A much more abundant neighbour one base away suggests this may be a read error. The gene calls are TRBV6-2 or TRBV6-3 and TRBJ2-1; D unresolved. Germline V CDR1 and CDR2: MNHEY, SVGEGT. CDR3 length: 12 amino acids. CDR3 sequence (DNA): TGTACCAGCACCCTGGCCCCGAATGAGCAGTTCTTC. It codes for CTSTLAPNEQFF.

V and J are TRBV4-1 and TRBJ1-1, with D possibly being TRBD1 (6 bases). The germline V and J ends were trimmed by 1 base and 1 base, with 7 bases remaining between them. CDR3 size: 14 residues. Germline loops: CDR1 MGHRA, CDR2 YSYEKL. The CDR3 region is CASSQGDTNTEAFF. In DNA, the CDR3 is TGCGCCAGCAGCCAAGGGGACACGAACACTGAAGCTTTCTTT.

The gene calls are TRBV4-2 and TRBJ2-7, with no clear D. This CDR3 is 15 amino acids long. Deletions cut 0 bases from V and 1 base from J, with 10 bases between. CDR1 and CDR2 from the germline V gene are LGHNA and YNFKEQ. The chain's CDR3 is CASSQEWIPSYEQYF. The CDR3 region has the DNA TGTGCCAGCAGCCAAGAATGGATCCCTTCCTACGAGCAGTACTTC.

About this clonotype itself: One end of the junction is discordant with germline, which a read error may explain. V and J are TRBV4-2 and TRBJ1-2; D is perhaps TRBD1 (5 bases). The CDR3 loop spans 13 amino acids. Germline V gives CDR1 LGHNA, CDR2 YNFKEQ. CDR3 DNA: TGTACCAGCAGCCAAGCTGGGGGCTATGGCTACACCTTC. It is translated as CTSSQAGGYGYTF.

On this clonotype itself: This may be a read error, as it is one base from a much larger clone. The chain carries TRBV6-5 and TRBJ2-6; D is perhaps TRBD1 (6 bases). CDR1 and CDR2 (germline): MNHEY, SVGAGI. Trimming removed 8 bases from V and 8 bases from J, with 25 bases in between. The CDR3 contains 17 residues. The CDR3 region is CASGQLSGALVPNVLTF. CDR3 bases: TGTGCCAGCGGCCAACTATCAGGGGCACTGGTACCCAACGTCCTGACTTTC.

Turning to this clonotype: This sequence may be a read error, since a much larger clone differs from it by one base. The chain has TRBV5-6 and TRBJ2-7; unclear D gene. Germline CDR1 and CDR2: SGHDT and YYEEEE. The CDR3 has 13 amino acids. The CDR3 is CASSLVDVYVQYF. The CDR3 nucleotides read TGTGCCAGCAGCTTGGTAGACGTCTACGTGCAGTACTTC.

The chain employs TRBV7-9 and TRBJ2-1; maybe TRBD2 (5 bases). From germline, CDR1 is SEHNR and CDR2 FQNEAQ (reference sequence). Trimming left V 10 bases short and J 7 bases short, with 20 bases between. The CDR3 is 14 amino acids. As DNA, the CDR3 is TGTGCCATCCCGACGGAGGCAGTAAGGAATGAGCAGTTCTTC. Translating it yields CAIPTEAVRNEQFF.

The rearrangement links TRBV25-1 to TRBJ2-1; the D gene is possibly TRBD2 (6 bases). CDR3 length: 14 residues. Deletions cut 6 bases from V and 5 bases from J, with 14 bases between. Germline V lookup: CDR1 MGHDK, CDR2 SYGVNS. The CDR3 DNA reads TGTGCCAGCAGAGGGCAGGGAGGAGACAATGAGCAGTTCTTC. Amino acids: CASRGQGGDNEQFF.

This chain links TRBV12-3 or TRBV12-4 with TRBJ1-3; a possible D gene is TRBD1 (6 bases). Trimming stripped 7 bases from V and 6 bases from J, with 13 bases between. This CDR3 is 13 amino acids long. The CDR3 protein is CASTWGGQNTIYF. Written as DNA, the CDR3 is TGTGCCAGCACCTGGGGGGGACAAAACACCATATATTTT.

The chain combines TRBV6-2 or TRBV6-3 with TRBJ1-1, with D possibly TRBD1 on 6 matching bases. Germline assignment: CDR1 MNHEY and CDR2 SVGEGT. This CDR3 comprises 14 residues. Between the trimmed V and J ends, which lost 8 bases and 1 base, there was a span of 14 bases. The DNA of the CDR3 is TGTGCCAGCTGTTGGGGGCCAGGGAACACTGAAGCTTTCTTT. It translates to CASCWGPGNTEAFF.

Regarding this clonotype: One base away lies a much larger clone, so this may be a sequencing read error. The chain uses TRBV14 and TRBJ1-1; D gene unclear. The V end was cut by 0 bases, the J end by 6 bases, with 11 bases between. This CDR3 is 14 amino acids long. The germline gives CDR1 SGHDN, CDR2 FVKESK. The chain's CDR3 is CASSQEVRSSEAFF. CDR3 DNA: TGTGCCAGCAGCCAAGAGGTTCGGAGCTCTGAAGCTTTCTTT.

This clonotype was seen more than once but under ten times. This may stem from a read error, because a much larger clone lies one nucleotide away. The rearrangement joins TRBV11-2 to TRBJ1-6; 7 positions match TRBD1. After removal of 4 bases from V and 0 bases from J, the junction contained 9 bases not matched to a gene. The CDR3 covers 18 residues. The germline gives CDR1 SGHAT, CDR2 FQNNGV. The CDR3 coding sequence is TGTGCCAGCAGCTCAGTATTACAGGGGAGCTCCTATAATTCACCCCTCCACTTT. Translation: CASSSVLQGSSYNSPLHF.

In regard to this clonotype: A read error may account for a junction end that differs from germline. CDR3 DNA sequence: TGTGCCAGCAGCCGGTACTCCTACAATGAGCAGTTGTTC. It yields the protein CASSRYSYNEQLF. The chain employs TRBV6-5 and TRBJ2-1; D unclear. This CDR3 has 13 amino acids. Germline V CDR1 and CDR2: MNHEY, SVGAGI.

Comment on this clonotype: Relative to the germline gene, one junction end is altered; a read error may explain this. This chain links TRBV7-9 with TRBJ2-5; 7 bases agree with TRBD2. The CDR3 runs to 16 residues. Germline CDR1 is SEHNR and CDR2 is FQNEAQ (reference sequence). CDR3 sequence reads: CACSLASGILQETQYF. DNA of the CDR3: TGTGCCTGCAGCTTAGCCAGCGGGATACTCCAAGAGACCCAGTACTTC.

This clonotype appeared once. This chain links TRBV30 with TRBJ1-5; TRBD1 matches 8 bases. The CDR3 loop spans 13 amino acids. J gave up 7 bases and V 3 bases, and 5 bases lay outside the gene matches. The germline CDR1 and CDR2 sequences are GTSNPN and SVGIG (reference sequence). This CDR3 reads CAWSKTGAQPQHF. CDR3 sequence (DNA): TGTGCCTGGAGCAAGACAGGGGCCCAGCCCCAGCATTTT.

This clonotype was counted at least ten times. This chain connects TRBV28 to TRBJ2-4, with 8 bases matching TRBD1. Germline values: CDR1 MDHEN, CDR2 SYDVKM. V shed 3 bases, J shed 0 bases, and the junction held 10 bases outside the gene matches. This CDR3 is built from 18 residues. Written as DNA, the CDR3 is TGTGCCAGCAGTTTCTCCGGGACAGGACTTTTAGCCAAAAACATTCAGTACTTC. Protein product: CASSFSGTGLLAKNIQYF.

This clonotype has more than one count but fewer than ten. This chain uses TRBV12-3 or TRBV12-4 with TRBJ2-5; TRBD2 might be the D (5 bases). The CDR3 consists of 15 residues. The V gene lost 5 bases and the J gene lost 7 bases, with 20 bases spanning the gap. CDR3 amino acids: CASSPASGVTGTQYF. The CDR3 DNA reads TGTGCCAGCAGTCCGGCCTCCGGGGTTACTGGGACCCAGTACTTC.

This clonotype was recorded many times. This sequence joins TRBV12-3 or TRBV12-4 and TRBJ2-1; D unresolved. CDR3 length: 12 residues. Trimming took off 3 bases at V and 9 bases at J, with 9 bases between the two ends. DNA for the CDR3: TGTGCCAGCAGTTTCTCCTCCAGTGAGCAGTTCTTC. Translating gives CASSFSSSEQFF.

On this clonotype itself: One end of the junction fails to match germline, which may point to a read error. The rearrangement links TRBV29-1 to TRBJ2-7, with D maybe TRBD1 (6 bases). The CDR3 contains 14 residues. The germline V gene encodes CDR1 SQVTM and CDR2 ANQGSEA. Here the CDR3 reads CSVRLAQGIYERYF. The DNA for the CDR3 is TGCAGCGTTCGTCTTGCACAGGGAATCTACGAGCGGTACTTC.

On this clonotype: A much larger clone is a single base away; this may be a read error. The genes are TRBV29-1 and TRBJ2-1; D could derive from TRBD1 or TRBD2 (5 bases each). Trimming cost V 7 bases and J 16 bases, with 20 bases left between them. This CDR3 comprises 11 residues. The V gene's germline CDR1 is SQVTM and CDR2 ANQGSEA. CDR3 bases: TGCAGCGCTAGCCGCCAGGGCTCTTGCTTCTTC. This encodes CSASRQGSCFF.

As concerns this clonotype: A much larger clonotype is one base distant, so this may be a read error. The gene calls are TRBV5-4 and TRBJ2-1; D is undetermined. Germline V gives CDR1 SGHNT, CDR2 YYREEE (reference sequence). The CDR3 sequence is 13 residues long. CDR3 residues: CASSLETPRERFF. CDR3 coding DNA: TGTGCCAGCAGCTTGGAAACTCCCCGCGAGCGGTTCTTC.

On this clonotype: Because the CDR3 is missing its conserved closing phenylalanine or tryptophan, this is likely a read error. For the CDR3, the DNA is TGTGCCAGCAGCTTAGTCTCGGGGACCCAGTACCTC. Protein sequence: CASSLVSGTQYL. The chain is built from TRBV11-2 and TRBJ2-5; D is unclear. The CDR3 runs to 12 residues. Germline V gene data show CDR1 as SGHAT and CDR2 as FQNNGV. The V end was cut by 1 base, the J end by 7 bases, with 7 bases between.

A note on this clonotype: A much more abundant neighbour one base away suggests this may be a read error. The chain combines TRBV6-1 with TRBJ1-2, with D unresolved. CDR1 MNHNS and CDR2 SASEGT come from the germline V gene. This CDR3 is 13 amino acids long. CDR3 nucleotide sequence: TGTGCCAGCAGAGTGGGTCCGGGATATGTCTACACCTTC. Translation: CASRVGPGYVYTF.

Note on this clonotype: A read error is possible here, since a much larger clone lies one base away. The chain employs TRBV11-1 and TRBJ2-1, with 7 bases aligning to TRBD2. The CDR3 runs to 15 residues. Unmatched junction bases numbered 10, after V lost 5 bases and J lost 6 bases. CDR1 SGHAT and CDR2 FQDESV come from the germline V gene (reference sequence). This CDR3 reads CASSTSESGANEQFF. The DNA for the CDR3 is TGTGCCAGCAGCACCAGCGAGAGCGGGGCCAATGAGCAGTTCTTC.